The 26 T cell receptor beta chains reported below all come from one sample, sequenced in a study of post-analysis software for immune sequencing data. These receptors' targets are unknown. Study findings and constraints: Patients had higher frequencies than controls of a handful of TRBV segments, including TRBV5-6, TRBV5-1 and TRBV20-1.

Unique molecular identifiers featured in each of the TCR beta cDNA libraries. TCRdb re-analysed the PCR reads in MiXCR, keeping a single row per CDR3 protein. Of roughly 580,000 distinct CDR3 sequences in the sample, around 44% were seen once. Input material: blood. Every receptor here comes from a girl aged 10 to 17 with multiple sclerosis.

A few counts support this clonotype. This chain joins TRBV7-6 and TRBJ1-2, with a possible D match to TRBD1 (6 bases). This CDR3 contains 14 residues. Per germline, CDR1 SGHVS and CDR2 FNYEAQ. V lost 2 bases, J lost 7 bases, and 14 bases lay in between. The DNA of the CDR3 is TGTGCCAGCAGCTTACAGGGGAATAATGGTGGCTACACCTTC. Amino acids: CASSLQGNNGGYTF.

The chain has TRBV7-2 and TRBJ2-1; 8 bases line up with TRBD2. This CDR3 is built from 16 residues. V lost 2 bases and J lost 9; bases outside the gene matches: 12. Looked up from germline, CDR1 is SGHTA and CDR2 is FQGNSA. CDR3 bases: TGTGCCAGCAGCTTAAGCCCGCGGGGGGACCGAGGTGAGCAGTTCTTC. Encoded protein: CASSLSPRGDRGEQFF.

V and J are TRBV2 and TRBJ2-3, with 7 bases aligning to TRBD1. This CDR3 has 15 residues. V trimming: 6 bases; J trimming: 2 bases; junction bases outside the gene matches: 8. CDR1 is SNHLY and CDR2 is FYNNEI in the germline V gene. The CDR3 sequence is CASRDHRGYTDTQYF. In DNA form, the CDR3 reads TGTGCCAGCAGGGATCACAGGGGATACACAGATACGCAGTATTTT.

This clonotype was observed a handful of times. This sequence joins TRBV7-9 and TRBJ2-4; 7 nucleotides line up with TRBD2. The assigned J gene may be wrong: the sequence end matches TRBJ2-7 better. The CDR3 length is 15 residues. Looked up from germline, CDR1 is SEHNR and CDR2 is FQNEAQ (reference sequence). The chain's CDR3 is CASSLGRDPRDEQYF. Written as DNA, the CDR3 is TGTGCCAGCAGCTTGGGGAGGGACCCTCGGGACGAGCAGTACTTC.

The V gene is TRBV19, the J gene TRBJ2-5, with 8 bases aligning to TRBD2. With 0 bases clipped from V and 4 bases from J, the junction kept 4 bases outside the gene matches. Per germline, CDR1 LNHDA and CDR2 SQIVND (reference sequence). The CDR3 is made up of 15 amino acids. CDR3 in amino acids: CASSIERGAGETQYF. The DNA of the CDR3 is TGTGCCAGTAGTATAGAGCGGGGGGCGGGAGAGACCCAGTACTTC. The full variable domain, completed using reference TRBV19 and TRBJ2-5, is DGGITQSPKYLFRKEGQNVTLSCEQNLNHDAMYWYRQDPGQGLRLIYYSQIVNDFQKGDIAEGYSVSREKKESFPLTVTSAQKNPTAFYLCASSIERGAGETQYFGPGTRLLVL.

There are a few counts of this clonotype. The chain has TRBV6-5 and TRBJ2-7; 10 positions agree with TRBD1. Looked up from germline, CDR1 is MNHEY and CDR2 is SVGAGI. The CDR3 runs to 14 residues. V shed 6 bases and J 3 bases; nucleotides not matched to a gene: 5. In DNA, the CDR3 is TGTGCCAGCAGGCGCGGACAGGGGGGCTACGAGCAGTACTTC. Amino acids: CASRRGQGGYEQYF.

This clonotype was recorded a few times. The chain employs TRBV7-9 and TRBJ2-3, with 8 positions matching TRBD2. J was trimmed by 2 bases and V by 3 bases; bases with no gene match: 13. The CDR3 is made up of 18 amino acids. Germline lookup yields CDR1 SEHNR and CDR2 FQNEAQ (reference sequence). CDR3 DNA sequence: TGTGCCAGCAGCTTCCCCCTGGCGGGGGGCCAAATCACAGATACGCAGTATTTT. This sequence encodes CASSFPLAGGQITDTQYF.

V usage is TRBV5-1 and J usage is TRBJ2-7, with 7 bases aligning to TRBD1. V was pared by 4 bases and J by 1 base, with 8 bases of the junction left unmatched. The germline V gene has CDR1 SGHRS and CDR2 YFSETQ. The length of the CDR3 is 15 residues. The CDR3 reads CASSRADRPSYEQYF. The CDR3, as DNA: TGCGCCAGCAGCAGGGCGGACAGGCCTTCCTACGAGCAGTACTTC.

This clonotype was counted only a few times. V usage is TRBV5-1 and J usage is TRBJ2-7; TRBD1 aligns across 8 bases. Germline lookup yields CDR1 SGHRS and CDR2 YFSETQ. This CDR3 is 15 amino acids long. V lost 6 bases, J lost 5 bases, and 13 bases stayed unmatched. The CDR3 reads CASTTTGGPRDEQYF. The CDR3 DNA reads as TGCGCCAGCACCACAACAGGGGGGCCTAGGGACGAGCAGTACTTC.

This clonotype was seen more than once but under ten times. The chain uses TRBV12-3 or TRBV12-4 and TRBJ2-5; D not resolved. This CDR3 is built from 13 residues. V was shortened by 6 bases and J by 2 bases, with 10 bases between the two germline ends. Here the CDR3 DNA reads TGTGCCAGCAGGCAGAGTACTCAAGAGACCCAGTACTTC. This codes for CASRQSTQETQYF.

This clonotype was seen only a few times. This sequence joins TRBV6-5 and TRBJ2-7; D is undetermined. CDR3 length: 14 residues. CDR1 and CDR2 from the germline V gene are MNHEY and SVGAGI. V was pared by 2 bases and J by 2 bases, with 10 bases between. The CDR3 here is CASSYGRKAYEQYF. CDR3 DNA: TGTGCCAGCAGTTACGGCAGGAAGGCCTACGAGCAGTACTTC.

The J gene is TRBJ2-7, the V gene TRBV5-1; D perhaps matches TRBD2 (6 bases). The CDR3 consists of 16 residues. Germline V gene data show CDR1 as SGHRS and CDR2 as YFSETQ. The V gene lost 1 base and the J gene lost 3 bases, with 17 bases spanning the gap. CDR3 sequence: CASSLSSGAGLYEQYF. CDR3 nucleotide sequence: TGCGCCAGCAGCTTGTCCTCCGGCGCGGGACTCTACGAGCAGTACTTC.

The V and J genes are TRBV6-4 and TRBJ2-3; unclear D gene. The CDR3 length is 14 residues. Germline V CDR1 and CDR2: MRHNA, SNTAGT. V lost 6 bases, J lost 4 bases, and 14 bases lay in between. The CDR3 nucleotides are TGTGCCAGCAGCCCGAAGGGCTCCGCAGATACGCAGTATTTT. Its translation: CASSPKGSADTQYF.

V is TRBV5-6 and J is TRBJ2-1, with D possibly matching TRBD2 (6 bases). The CDR3 extends over 15 amino acids. Trimming took 0 bases from V and 6 from J, leaving 13 bases between them. Germline V CDR1 and CDR2: SGHDT, YYEEEE. The CDR3 sequence is CASSLDSPGVNEQFF. CDR3 sequence (DNA): TGTGCCAGCAGCTTGGACAGCCCGGGGGTCAATGAGCAGTTCTTC.

The chain couples TRBV3-1 to TRBJ1-1, with D uncertain. The V gene lost 4 bases and the J gene lost 4 bases, with 10 bases spanning the gap. This CDR3 contains 13 residues. In germline, CDR1 is LGHDT, CDR2 YNNKEL (reference sequence). As DNA, the CDR3 is TGTGCCAGCAGCCTTTGGGAGGGCACTGAAGCTTTCTTT. It specifies CASSLWEGTEAFF. The entire variable domain, with the rest obtained from reference TRBV3-1 and TRBJ1-1, is as follows: DTAVSQTPKYLVTQMGNDKSIKCEQNLGHDTMYWYKQDSKKFLKIMFSYNNKELIINETVPNRFSPKSPDKAHLNLHINSLELGDSAVYFCASSLWEGTEAFFGQGTRLTVV.

V is TRBV7-9 and J is TRBJ2-6; possible D gene TRBD1, 6 bases. The CDR3 has 17 amino acids. Per germline, CDR1 SEHNR and CDR2 FQNEAQ (reference sequence). V lost 1 base, J lost 0 bases, and 10 bases lay in between. The CDR3 loop reads CASSLGGHISGANVLTF. In DNA form, the CDR3 reads TGTGCCAGCAGCTTAGGGGGACATATCTCTGGGGCCAACGTCCTGACTTTC.

This clonotype was seen a handful of times. The J gene is TRBJ2-5, the V gene TRBV29-1, with 8 bases fitting TRBD1. This CDR3 is built from 16 residues. Germline CDR1 and CDR2: SQVTM and ANQGSEA. Trimming at V came to 0 bases and at J to 5 bases, leaving 11 bases not matched to a gene. CDR3 in amino acids: CSVEDPRPGGYETQYF. The CDR3 DNA reads as TGCAGCGTTGAAGACCCGCGGCCAGGGGGCTACGAGACCCAGTACTTC.

The chain links TRBV20-1 to TRBJ2-1, with TRBD2 matching over 9 bases. This CDR3 comprises 15 residues. Trimming cost V 6 bases and J 4 bases; bases outside gene matches: 10. In germline, CDR1 is DFQATT, CDR2 SNEGSKA (reference sequence). The CDR3 here is CSAQDPGLAYNEQFF. CDR3 sequence (DNA): TGCAGTGCGCAAGATCCGGGACTAGCTTACAATGAGCAGTTCTTC.

There are a few counts of this clonotype. The chain recombines TRBV20-1 with TRBJ1-2, with a tentative D call TRBD1 (5 bases). The V end lost 5 bases, the J end lost 0 bases, and 13 bases lay between the germline ends. The germline V gene has CDR1 DFQATT and CDR2 SNEGSKA (reference sequence). This CDR3 has 14 residues. For the CDR3, the DNA is TGCAGTGCTCTAAGGGACGAAGCTAACTATGGCTACACCTTC. This codes for CSALRDEANYGYTF.

The V call is TRBV7-6, the J call TRBJ2-7; 9 positions match TRBD1. V shed 0 bases and J 4 bases; nucleotides not matched to a gene: 13. The CDR3 is 18 amino acids. Germline V gene lookup returns CDR1 SGHVS and CDR2 FNYEAQ. The CDR3 coding sequence is TGTGCCAGCAGCTTAGCGCGATCCTCGGGACAGGGTGGGTACGAGCAGTACTTC. Translation: CASSLARSSGQGGYEQYF.

The V call is TRBV13, the J call TRBJ2-5; D call uncertain. The germline gives CDR1 PRHDT, CDR2 FYEKMQ (reference sequence). The CDR3 length is 14 residues. Trimming took off 4 bases at V and 5 bases at J, with 14 bases between the two ends. The CDR3 DNA reads as TGTGCCAGCAGCTCCCGGGCAGCCAGGGAGACCCAGTACTTC. Protein sequence: CASSSRAARETQYF. The variable domain in full, completed from reference TRBV13 and TRBJ2-5, reads AAGVIQSPRHLIKEKRETATLKCYPIPRHDTVYWYQQGPGQDPQFLISFYEKMQSDKGSIPDRFSAQQFSDYHSELNMSSLELGDSALYFCASSSRAARETQYFGPGTRLLVL.

The rearrangement uses TRBV14 and TRBJ2-7; D perhaps matches TRBD1 (5 bases). The germline CDR1 and CDR2 sequences are SGHDN and FVKESK. This CDR3 is built from 17 residues. V lost 0 bases and J lost 3, with 18 bases in between. For the CDR3, the DNA is TGTGCCAGCAGCCAAGAGAATGCAGGGATCGTCGGCTACGAGCAGTACTTC. Translating gives CASSQENAGIVGYEQYF. The full variable domain, its missing parts supplied by reference TRBV14 and TRBJ2-7, is EAGVTQFPSHSVIEKGQTVTLRCDPISGHDNLYWYRRVMGKEIKFLLHFVKESKQDESGMPNNRFLAERTGGTYSTLKVQPAELEDSGVYFCASSQENAGIVGYEQYFGPGTRLTVT.

The chain is built from TRBV6-2 or TRBV6-3 and TRBJ2-1, with TRBD2 matching over 9 bases. Germline V gene lookup returns CDR1 MNHEY and CDR2 SVGEGT. V lost 7 bases and J lost 8; bases outside the gene matches: 6. This CDR3 is built from 13 residues. The DNA of the CDR3 is TGTGCCAGCAAGGTCCTAGCGGGATATGAGCAGTTCTTC. Residues: CASKVLAGYEQFF.

This sequence joins TRBV21-1 and TRBJ2-7; the D call TRBD1 from the table was never checked on the DNA. TRBV21-1 is a listed pseudogene. This CDR3 region has 16 residues. The CDR3 nucleotides are TGTGCCAGGGGGACAGGGTATTTTGACAAGGTACACGAGCAGTACTTC. Amino acids: CARGTGYFDKVHEQYF.

The chain is built from TRBV10-1 and TRBJ2-7; 14 bases are shared with TRBD2. This CDR3 has 15 amino acids. V shed 8 bases and J 2 bases; nucleotides not matched to a gene: 5. Germline assignment: CDR1 WNHNN and CDR2 SYGVQD (reference sequence). The CDR3 region has the DNA TGCGCCAGCCAGCCGGGACTAGCGGGAGCCTACGAGCAGTACTTC. Translated, it gives CASQPGLAGAYEQYF.

The chain recombines TRBV9 with TRBJ2-5; 8 nucleotides align to TRBD2. CDR1 SGDLS and CDR2 YYNGEE come from the germline V gene. Trimming at V came to 3 bases and at J to 11 bases, leaving 18 bases not matched to a gene. The CDR3 extends over 16 amino acids. The CDR3 region has the DNA TGTGCCAGCAGCGCCCCGCGGGGGGTGATAACAGATACGCAGTACTTC. Protein: CASSAPRGVITDTQYF.